This T cell receptor beta chain was identified in a study of blood T cell repertoires in COVID-19. All recovered Cohort 3 donors got two negative PCRs, got clearance, or saw symptom resolution. CDR3 size: 14 residues. V lost 6 bases and J lost 6; bases outside the gene matches: 6. The germline V gene has CDR1 SNHLY and CDR2 FYNNEI. Per the original data handling: Reference gene primer amplification gave estimated nucleated cell counts. Sequenced by immunoSEQ multiplex PCR; TCRdb stores in-frame clones only, minus some. V, J and clone size reflect that table, while D and trimming were determined from the DNA. This table holds roughly 300,000 clones, around nine tenths found once.

Sequenced material: PBMCs or T cells enriched from blood (not recorded which). This receptor was identified in a woman under 40 who had recovered from COVID-19. The chain is built from TRBV2 and TRBJ2-2, with TRBD1 matching 8 bases. CDR3 sequence reads: CASSETGVAGELFF. The DNA for the CDR3 is TGTGCCAGCAGCGAGACAGGGGTAGCCGGGGAGCTGTTTTTT.